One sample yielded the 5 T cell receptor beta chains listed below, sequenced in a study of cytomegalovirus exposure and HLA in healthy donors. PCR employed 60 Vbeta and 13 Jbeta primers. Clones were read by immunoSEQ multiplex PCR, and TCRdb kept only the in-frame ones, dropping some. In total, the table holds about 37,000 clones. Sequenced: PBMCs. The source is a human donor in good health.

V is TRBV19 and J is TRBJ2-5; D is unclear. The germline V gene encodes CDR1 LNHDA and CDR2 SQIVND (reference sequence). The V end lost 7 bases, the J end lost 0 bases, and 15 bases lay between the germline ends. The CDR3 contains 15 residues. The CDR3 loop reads CASTAGRVDQETQYF. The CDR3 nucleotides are TGTGCCAGTACCGCAGGTCGAGTCGACCAAGAGACCCAGTACTTC. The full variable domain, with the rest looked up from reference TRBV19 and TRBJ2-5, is DGGITQSPKYLFRKEGQNVTLSCEQNLNHDAMYWYRQDPGQGLRLIYYSQIVNDFQKGDIAEGYSVSREKKESFPLTVTSAQKNPTAFYLCASTAGRVDQETQYFGPGTRLLVL.

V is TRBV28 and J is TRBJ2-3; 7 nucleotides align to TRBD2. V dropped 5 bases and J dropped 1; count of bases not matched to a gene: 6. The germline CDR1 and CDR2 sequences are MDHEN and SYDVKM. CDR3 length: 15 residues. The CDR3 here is CASSPLGGGTDTQYF. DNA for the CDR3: TGTGCCAGCAGTCCCCTGGGGGGGGGCACAGATACGCAGTATTTT.

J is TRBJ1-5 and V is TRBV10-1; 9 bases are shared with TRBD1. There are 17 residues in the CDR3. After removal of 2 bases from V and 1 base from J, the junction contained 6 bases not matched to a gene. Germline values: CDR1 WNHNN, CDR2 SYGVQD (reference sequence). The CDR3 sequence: CASSETTGGRSNQPQHF. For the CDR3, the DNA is TGCGCCAGCAGTGAGACCACAGGGGGCCGGAGCAATCAGCCCCAGCATTTT.

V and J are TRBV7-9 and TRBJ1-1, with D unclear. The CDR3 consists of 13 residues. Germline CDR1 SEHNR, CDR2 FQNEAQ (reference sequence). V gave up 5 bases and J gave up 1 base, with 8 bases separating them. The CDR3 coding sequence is TGTGCCAGCAGCGTCCGAGGGAACACTGAAGCTTTCTTT. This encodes CASSVRGNTEAFF.

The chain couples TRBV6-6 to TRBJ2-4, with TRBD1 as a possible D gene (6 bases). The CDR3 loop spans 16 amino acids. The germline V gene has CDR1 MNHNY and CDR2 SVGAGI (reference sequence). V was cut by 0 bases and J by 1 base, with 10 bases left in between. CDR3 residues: CASSYSQGTAKNIQYF. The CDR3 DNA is TGTGCCAGCAGTTACTCTCAGGGGACCGCCAAAAACATTCAGTACTTC.